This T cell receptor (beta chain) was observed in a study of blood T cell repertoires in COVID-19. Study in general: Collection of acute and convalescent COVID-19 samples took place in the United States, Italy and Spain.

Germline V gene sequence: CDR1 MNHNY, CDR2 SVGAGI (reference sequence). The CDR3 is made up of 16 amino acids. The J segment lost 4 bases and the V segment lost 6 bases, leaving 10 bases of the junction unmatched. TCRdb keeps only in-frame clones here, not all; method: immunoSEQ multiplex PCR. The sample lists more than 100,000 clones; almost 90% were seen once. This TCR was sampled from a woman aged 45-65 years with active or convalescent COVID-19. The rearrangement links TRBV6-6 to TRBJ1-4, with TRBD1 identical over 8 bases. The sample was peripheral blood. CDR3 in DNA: TGTGCCAGCAGCCGAAACCACAGGGGGAGTAATGAAAAACTGTTTTTT. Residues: CASSRNHRGSNEKLFF.